At least ten counts were recorded for the clone carrying this T cell receptor beta chain. What it recognizes is unknown. From germline, CDR1 is MGHDK and CDR2 SYGVNS. The CDR3 covers 17 residues. With V trimmed by 3 bases and J by 0 bases, 2 bases remained unmatched. The sample comes from a study of spatial heterogeneity in lung cancer. In TCRdb, the 5' RACE reads were re-called with MiXCR into one record per CDR3 protein. The repertoire holds around 9,800 distinct CDR3 sequences, with roughly 7.9% as singletons. The sample's time point: sample taken at primary tumor resection. Study results and caveats: There was tracking of ubiquitous and regional nonsynonymous mutations by the respective counts of ubiquitous and regional expanded TCRs. In tumors, expanded intratumoral alpha and beta TCR counts tracked mutation counts.

This receptor was obtained from a female donor with early-stage non-small cell lung cancer. This chain connects TRBV25-1 to TRBJ2-6; 10 positions agree with TRBD1. Here the sequenced sample was lung tumor tissue, taken at surgery. The CDR3 sequence is CASSDRTGGSGANVLTF. The DNA of the CDR3 is TGTGCCAGCAGTGACCGGACAGGGGGCTCTGGGGCCAACGTCCTGACTTTC.